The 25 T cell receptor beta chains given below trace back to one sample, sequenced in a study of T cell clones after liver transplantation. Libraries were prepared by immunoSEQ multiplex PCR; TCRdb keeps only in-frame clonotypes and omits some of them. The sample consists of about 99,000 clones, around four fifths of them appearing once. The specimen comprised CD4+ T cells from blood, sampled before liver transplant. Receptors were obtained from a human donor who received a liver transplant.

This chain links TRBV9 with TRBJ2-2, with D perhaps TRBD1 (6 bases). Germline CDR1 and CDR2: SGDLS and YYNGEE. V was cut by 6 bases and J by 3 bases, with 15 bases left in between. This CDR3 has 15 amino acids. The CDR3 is CASNLDNRDTGELFF. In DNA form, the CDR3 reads TGTGCCAGCAACTTAGACAACAGGGACACCGGGGAGCTGTTTTTT.

The CDR3 loop reads CAGGQGSHRTEAFF. As DNA, the CDR3 is TGTGCCGGGGGACAGGGAAGTCATCGGACTGAAGCTTTCTTT. V is TRBV28 and J is TRBJ1-1; 9 bases align to TRBD1. The CDR3 length is 14 residues. The J segment lost 5 bases and the V segment lost 11 bases, leaving 12 bases of the junction unmatched. Per germline, CDR1 MDHEN and CDR2 SYDVKM.

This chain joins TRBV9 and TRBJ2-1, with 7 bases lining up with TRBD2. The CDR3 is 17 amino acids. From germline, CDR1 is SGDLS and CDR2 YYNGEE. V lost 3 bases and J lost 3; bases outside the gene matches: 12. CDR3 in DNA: TGTGCCAGCAGCGAATCACTAAGCGGGGCGTACTACAATGAGCAGTTCTTC. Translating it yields CASSESLSGAYYNEQFF.

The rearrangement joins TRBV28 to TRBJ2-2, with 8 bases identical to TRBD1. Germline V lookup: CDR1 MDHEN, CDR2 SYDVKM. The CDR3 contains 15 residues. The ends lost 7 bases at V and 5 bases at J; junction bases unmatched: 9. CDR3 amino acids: CASTQTGVSTGELFF. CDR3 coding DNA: TGTGCCAGCACCCAGACAGGGGTTAGTACCGGGGAGCTGTTTTTT.

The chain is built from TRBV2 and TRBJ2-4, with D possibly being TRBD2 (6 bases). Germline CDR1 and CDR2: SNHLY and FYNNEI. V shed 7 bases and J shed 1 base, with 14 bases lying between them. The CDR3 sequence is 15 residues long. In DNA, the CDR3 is TGTGCCAGCACCAAGATCGGGGGTGCCAAAAACATTCAGTACTTC. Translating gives CASTKIGGAKNIQYF.

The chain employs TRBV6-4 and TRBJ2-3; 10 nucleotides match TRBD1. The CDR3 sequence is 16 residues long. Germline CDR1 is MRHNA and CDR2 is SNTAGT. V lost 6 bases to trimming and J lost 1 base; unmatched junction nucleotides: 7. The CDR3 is CASRPDRGPGTDTQYF. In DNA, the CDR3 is TGTGCCAGCAGACCCGACAGGGGGCCCGGCACAGATACGCAGTATTTT.

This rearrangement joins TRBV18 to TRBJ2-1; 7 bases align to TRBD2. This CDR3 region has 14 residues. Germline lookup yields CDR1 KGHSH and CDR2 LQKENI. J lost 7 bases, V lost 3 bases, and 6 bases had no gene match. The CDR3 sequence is CASSPGLAANEQFF. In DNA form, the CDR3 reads TGTGCCAGCTCACCGGGTCTAGCGGCGAATGAGCAGTTCTTC.

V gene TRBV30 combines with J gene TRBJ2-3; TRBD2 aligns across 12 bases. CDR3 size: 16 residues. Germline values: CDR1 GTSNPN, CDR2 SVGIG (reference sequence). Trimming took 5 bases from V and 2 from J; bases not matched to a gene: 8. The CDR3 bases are TGTGCCTGGGGACGGGCTAGCGGGAGGGCCACAGATACGCAGTATTTT. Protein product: CAWGRASGRATDTQYF.

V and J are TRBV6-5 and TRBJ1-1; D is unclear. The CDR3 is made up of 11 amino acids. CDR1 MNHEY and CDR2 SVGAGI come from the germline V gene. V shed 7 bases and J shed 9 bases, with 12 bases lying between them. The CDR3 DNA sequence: TGTGCCAGCACTGAGGGATGGAAAGCTTTCTTT. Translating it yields CASTEGWKAFF.

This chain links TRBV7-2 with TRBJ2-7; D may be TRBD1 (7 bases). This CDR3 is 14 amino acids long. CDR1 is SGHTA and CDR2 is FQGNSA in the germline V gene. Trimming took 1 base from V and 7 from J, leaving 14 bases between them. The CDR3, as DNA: TGTGCCAGCAGCTTAGTGGCACAGGGGAGGGAGCAGTACTTC. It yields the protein CASSLVAQGREQYF.

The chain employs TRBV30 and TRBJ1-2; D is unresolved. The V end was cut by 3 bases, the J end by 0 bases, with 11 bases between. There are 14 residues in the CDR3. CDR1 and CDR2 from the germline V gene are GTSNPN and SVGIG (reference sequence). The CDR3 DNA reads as TGTGCCTGGAGCGGGTTCCTAGCTAACTATGGCTACACCTTC. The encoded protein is CAWSGFLANYGYTF.

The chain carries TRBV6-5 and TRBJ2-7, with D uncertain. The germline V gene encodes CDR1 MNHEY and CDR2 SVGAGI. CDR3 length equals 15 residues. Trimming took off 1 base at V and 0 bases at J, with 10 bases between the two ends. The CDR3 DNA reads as TGTGCCAGCAGTTACTTGGGCCAGAGCTCCTACGAGCAGTACTTC. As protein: CASSYLGQSSYEQYF.

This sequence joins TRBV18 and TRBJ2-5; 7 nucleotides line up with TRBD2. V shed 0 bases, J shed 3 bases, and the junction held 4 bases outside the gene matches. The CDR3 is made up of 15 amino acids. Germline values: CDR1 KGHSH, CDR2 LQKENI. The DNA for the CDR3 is TGTGCCAGCTCACCACCGTCCCTAGCGGAAGAGACCCAGTACTTC. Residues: CASSPPSLAEETQYF.

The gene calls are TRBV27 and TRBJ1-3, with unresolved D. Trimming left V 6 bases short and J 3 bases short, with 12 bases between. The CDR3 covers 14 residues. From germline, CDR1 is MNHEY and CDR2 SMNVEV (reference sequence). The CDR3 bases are TGTGCCAGCAGCCCGGACGGCCTTGGAAACACCATATATTTT. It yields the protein CASSPDGLGNTIYF.

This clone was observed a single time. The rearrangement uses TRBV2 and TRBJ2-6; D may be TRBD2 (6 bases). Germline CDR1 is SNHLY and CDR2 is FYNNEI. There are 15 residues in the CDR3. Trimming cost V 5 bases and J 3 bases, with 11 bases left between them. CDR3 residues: CASSPRRGGANVLTF. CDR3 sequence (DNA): TGTGCCAGCAGTCCCCGGAGGGGTGGGGCCAACGTCCTGACTTTC.

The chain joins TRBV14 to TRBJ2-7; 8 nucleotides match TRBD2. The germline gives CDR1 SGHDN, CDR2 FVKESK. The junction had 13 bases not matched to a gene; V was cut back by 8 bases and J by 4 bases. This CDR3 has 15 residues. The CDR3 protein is CASYILSGSIYEQYF. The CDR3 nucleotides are TGTGCCAGCTATATACTAAGCGGGAGTATATACGAGCAGTACTTC. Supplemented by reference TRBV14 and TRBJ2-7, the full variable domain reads EAGVTQFPSHSVIEKGQTVTLRCDPISGHDNLYWYRRVMGKEIKFLLHFVKESKQDESGMPNNRFLAERTGGTYSTLKVQPAELEDSGVYFCASYILSGSIYEQYFGPGTRLTVT.

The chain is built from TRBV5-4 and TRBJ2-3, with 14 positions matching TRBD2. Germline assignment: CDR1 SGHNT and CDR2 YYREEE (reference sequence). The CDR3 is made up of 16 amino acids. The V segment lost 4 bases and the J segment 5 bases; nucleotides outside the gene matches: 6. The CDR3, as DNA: TGTGCCAGCAGCCGGGGACTAGCGGGAGTGGAAGATACGCAGTATTTT. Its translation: CASSRGLAGVEDTQYF.

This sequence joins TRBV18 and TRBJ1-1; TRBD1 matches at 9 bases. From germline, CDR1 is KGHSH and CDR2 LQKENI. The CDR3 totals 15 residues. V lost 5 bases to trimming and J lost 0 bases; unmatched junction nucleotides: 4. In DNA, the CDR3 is TGTGCCAGCTCAGGGACAGGGACCATGAACACTGAAGCTTTCTTT. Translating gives CASSGTGTMNTEAFF.

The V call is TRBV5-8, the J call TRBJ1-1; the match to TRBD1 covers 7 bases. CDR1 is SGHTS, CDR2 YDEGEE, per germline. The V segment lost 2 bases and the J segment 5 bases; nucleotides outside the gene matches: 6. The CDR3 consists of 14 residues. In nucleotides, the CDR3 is TGTGCCAGCAGCTTAGGGGGCTGGGGTACTGAAGCTTTCTTT. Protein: CASSLGGWGTEAFF.

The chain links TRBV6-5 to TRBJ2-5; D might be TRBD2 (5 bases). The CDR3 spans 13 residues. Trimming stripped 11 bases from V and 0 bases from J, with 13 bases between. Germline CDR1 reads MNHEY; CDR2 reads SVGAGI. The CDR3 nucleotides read TGTGCCGTGCGGGTACAAAACCAAGAGACCCAGTACTTC. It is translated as CAVRVQNQETQYF.

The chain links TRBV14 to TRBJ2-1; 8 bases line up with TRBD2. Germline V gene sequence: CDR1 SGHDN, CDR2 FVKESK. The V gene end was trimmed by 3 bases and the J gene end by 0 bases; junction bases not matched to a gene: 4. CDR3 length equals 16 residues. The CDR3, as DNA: TGTGCCAGCAGCCAGTGGGCGGGAGGCTCCTACAATGAGCAGTTCTTC. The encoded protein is CASSQWAGGSYNEQFF.

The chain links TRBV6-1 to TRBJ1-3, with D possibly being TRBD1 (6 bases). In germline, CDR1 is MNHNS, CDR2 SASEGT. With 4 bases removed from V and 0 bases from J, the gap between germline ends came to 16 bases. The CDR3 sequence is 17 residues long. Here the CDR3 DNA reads TGTGCCAGCAGTGTTGGGGGGCGTATGATCTCTGGAAACACCATATATTTT. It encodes CASSVGGRMISGNTIYF.

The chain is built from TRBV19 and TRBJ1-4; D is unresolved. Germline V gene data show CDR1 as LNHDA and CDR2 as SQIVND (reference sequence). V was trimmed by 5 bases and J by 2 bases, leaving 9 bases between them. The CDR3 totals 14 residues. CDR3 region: CASSLATTNEKLFF. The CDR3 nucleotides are TGTGCCAGTAGTTTAGCAACCACTAATGAAAAACTGTTTTTT.

CDR3 amino acids: CASRRVGPNEQFF. CDR3 nucleotides: TGTGCGTCGCGGCGGGTCGGGCCGAATGAGCAGTTCTTC. The rearrangement joins TRBV28 to TRBJ2-1, with D tentatively TRBD2 (5 bases). The CDR3 runs 13 residues. Germline CDR1 is MDHEN and CDR2 is SYDVKM.

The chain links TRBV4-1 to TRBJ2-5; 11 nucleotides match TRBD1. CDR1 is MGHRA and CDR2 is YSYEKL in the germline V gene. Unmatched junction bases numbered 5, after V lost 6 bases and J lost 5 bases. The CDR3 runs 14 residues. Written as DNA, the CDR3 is TGCGCCAGCAGTCTCCGGGACAGGGGGGAGACCCAGTACTTC. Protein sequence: CASSLRDRGETQYF.